The rows below give T cell receptor beta chains drawn from one sample of a study of blood T cell repertoires in COVID-19. Using immunoSEQ multiplex PCR, the repertoire was profiled, and TCRdb retains in-frame clones only, with some absent. The sample has about 98,000 clones, 75% to 85% seen once. Material for sequencing was peripheral blood. Every receptor here comes from a man aged 65 to 85 with acute or convalescent COVID-19. The CDR3 runs from the conserved cysteine through the conserved F or W. The D gene is left open where the match is weak. Some rows mark clone size as missing; the rest say once, few, many or name a class of expanded clone.

clone_size d_call j_call v_call cdr3_nt cdr3_aa
- - TRBJ2-7 TRBV9 TGTGCCAGCAGCGTAGGGGGGCAGGGGCGCGAGCAGTACTTC CASSVGGQGREQYF
- - TRBJ2-2 TRBV9 TGTGCCAGCAGCCCCCTCGCCCCAAGGACGGGGACCGGGGAGCTGTTTTTT CASSPLAPRTGTGELFF
once TRBD2 TRBJ2-7 TRBV25-1 TGTGCCAGCAGATCGGGGAGGGATATCTACGAAGGGCAGTACTTC CASRSGRDIYEGQYF
- TRBD1 TRBJ1-6 TRBV14 TGTGCCAGCAGCCAGGACAGGGGTAATTCACCCCTCCACTTT CASSQDRGNSPLHF
- - TRBJ1-2 TRBV7-8 TGTGCCAGCAGCTTAGAAACAGGGTCCGGCTACACCTTC CASSLETGSGYTF
- TRBD1 TRBJ1-4 TRBV18 TGTGCCAGCTCACCCCGACAGGGGGGTTCGAATGAAAAACTGTTTTTT CASSPRQGGSNEKLFF
- - TRBJ1-5 TRBV30 TGTGCCTGGAGTAAGGGGGACAATCAGCCCCAGCATTTT CAWSKGDNQPQHF
few - TRBJ2-5 TRBV18 TGTGCCAGCTCAGCCCGAATTGTTACAGGGATGGAAGGGGAGACCCAGTACTTC CASSARIVTGMEGETQYF
once - TRBJ2-1 TRBV11-2 TGTGCCAGCAGCCTACAGAGGAGGGAGCAGTTCTTC CASSLQRREQFF
- - TRBJ2-7 TRBV13 TGTGCCAGCAGCTCCCACCTTAGCTCCTACGAGCAGTACTTC CASSSHLSSYEQYF
few - TRBJ1-5 TRBV21-1 TGTGCCAGCAGAGGGGACAGGGGGCCGTATAGCAATCAGCCCCAGCATTTT CASRGDRGPYSNQPQHF
- - TRBJ1-5 TRBV6-5 TGTGCCAGCAGTTACTCAGGGGCTCAGCCCCAGCATTTT CASSYSGAQPQHF
few TRBD1 TRBJ2-7 TRBV18 TGTGCCAGCTCACAGGGGGCTGACAGGGGGCGCGAGCAGTACTTC CASSQGADRGREQYF
- TRBD2 TRBJ2-1 TRBV16 TGTGCCAGCAGCCAATTTTTCGGACTAGGGGATTACAATGAGCAGTTCTTC CASSQFFGLGDYNEQFF
- - TRBJ2-4 TRBV18 TGTGCCAGCTCACCACTGGGGGAGGAAGGAGCCAAAAACATTCAGTACTTC CASSPLGEEGAKNIQYF
- - TRBJ2-1 TRBV5-1 TGCGCCAGCAGCGGGTTGCCGGGAGCAAATGAGCAGTTCTTC CASSGLPGANEQFF
- - TRBJ1-3 TRBV11-2 TGTGCCAGCAGCTTCGGGACATATGGAAACACCATATATTTT CASSFGTYGNTIYF
- TRBD1 TRBJ2-5 TRBV9 TGTGCCAGCAGCGCAGACCCCGGGACAGGAGAGACCCAGTACTTC CASSADPGTGETQYF
- TRBD2 TRBJ2-7 TRBV27 TGTGCCAGCAGTTTAACGGGGGGCGAGCAGTACTTC CASSLTGGEQYF
- TRBD1 TRBJ2-5 TRBV10-3 TGTGCCATCAGGGGACAGGGTGTTCGAGAGACCCAGTACTTC CAIRGQGVRETQYF
- - TRBJ2-6 TRBV5-4 TGTGCCAGCAGCTTGGCCACAGGGAGCTCTGGGGCCAACGTCCTGACTTTC CASSLATGSSGANVLTF
few TRBD1 TRBJ2-5 TRBV18 TGTGCCAGCTCACCACGGTCACCCGGACAGGGGGCCGGTGAGACCCAGTACTTC CASSPRSPGQGAGETQYF
- - TRBJ1-2 TRBV9 TGTGCCAGCCGCGCTGGGGGGGGCGGGAATGGCTACACCTTC CASRAGGGGNGYTF
- TRBD2 TRBJ2-5 TRBV2 TGTGCCAGCACAAGGGCTAGCGGCTCCCGGGCCCAGTACTTC CASTRASGSRAQYF
- - TRBJ1-5 TRBV5-6 TGTGCCAGCAGCTCCCCCCTCAGGGGTCAGCCCCAGCATTTT CASSSPLRGQPQHF
few TRBD1 TRBJ2-7 TRBV5-1 TGCGCCAGCAGCGTGACGGGACAGGACTACGAGCAGTACTTC CASSVTGQDYEQYF
- - TRBJ2-5 TRBV11-2 TGTGCCAGCAGCTTAGGGGGGAGGGAGACCCAGTACTTC CASSLGGRETQYF
few TRBD1 TRBJ1-2 TRBV27 TGTGCCAGCAGTCCGACAGGGAGCTATGGCTACACCTTC CASSPTGSYGYTF
- - TRBJ2-2 TRBV27 TGTGCCAGCAGTCCTACAGGGATTGCCGGGGAGCTGTTTTTT CASSPTGIAGELFF
- TRBD1 TRBJ1-2 TRBV28 TGTGCCAGCAGTTCGGTAGGGGGCTACGACTATGGCTACACCTTC CASSSVGGYDYGYTF
- - TRBJ2-7 TRBV7-9 TGTGCCAGCAGCGTAGGGCGGGGACCTAGCTCCTACGAGCAGTACTTC CASSVGRGPSSYEQYF
few - TRBJ2-7 TRBV7-2 TGTGCCAGCAGCTTAACCGGGTACGAGCAGTACTTC CASSLTGYEQYF
few TRBD1 TRBJ1-3 TRBV5-6 TGTGCCAGCAGCTGGGACAGGGGCGGATTCTCTGGAAACACCATATATTTT CASSWDRGGFSGNTIYF
- TRBD2 TRBJ2-5 TRBV3-1/TRBV3-2 TGTGCCAGCAGCTGGGGACTAGCGGAGCAAGAGACCCAGTACTTC CASSWGLAEQETQYF
few - TRBJ2-7 TRBV18 TGTGCCAGCTCACCACGGCCAGCGCTGGACGAGCAGTACTTC CASSPRPALDEQYF
- - TRBJ2-7 TRBV2 TGTGCCAGCAGTGCGATGTGGGGCAGCTCCTACGAGCAGTACTTC CASSAMWGSSYEQYF
- - TRBJ1-1 TRBV19 TGTGCCAGTAGTACAGGGGTCGCCACTGAAGCTTTCTTT CASSTGVATEAFF
- - TRBJ2-7 TRBV7-6 TGTGCCAGCAGCTTAGATCGGGTAACCTACGAGCAGTACTTC CASSLDRVTYEQYF
- TRBD1 TRBJ1-2 TRBV14 TGTGCCAGCAGCCTTACACCGGGACAGGGAACGTATGGCTACACCTTC CASSLTPGQGTYGYTF
- TRBD1 TRBJ1-1 TRBV27 TGTGCCAGCAGCCTACAAGGGGGCAACACTGAAGCTTTCTTT CASSLQGGNTEAFF
- - TRBJ2-3 TRBV21-1 TGTGCCAGCAGCAAAGTCGTACAAAAAAGCGGGAGGGCCGAAGATACGCAGTATTTT CASSKVVQKSGRAEDTQYF
- - TRBJ1-5 TRBV15 TGTGCCACCAGCAGGGGACACCTCCGCCAGCATTTT CATSRGHLRQHF
- - TRBJ2-1 TRBV5-4 TGTGCCAGCAGCTCTGGAGTTAACTCCTACAATGAGCAGTTCTTC CASSSGVNSYNEQFF
once - TRBJ1-2 TRBV28 TGTGCCAGCAGTACAATCGCGGGGGCGCTCGAGGGCTACACCTTC CASSTIAGALEGYTF